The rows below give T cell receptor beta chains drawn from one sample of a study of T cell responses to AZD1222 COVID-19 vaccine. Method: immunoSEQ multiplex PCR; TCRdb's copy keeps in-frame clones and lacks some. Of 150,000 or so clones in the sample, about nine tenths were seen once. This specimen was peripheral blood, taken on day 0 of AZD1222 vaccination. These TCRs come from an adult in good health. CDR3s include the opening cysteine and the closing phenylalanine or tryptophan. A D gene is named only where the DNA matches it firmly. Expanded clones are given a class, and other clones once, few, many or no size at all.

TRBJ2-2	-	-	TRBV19	TGTGCCAGTAGTATCCGGACCTTAGCGCCCGGGGAGCTGTTTTTT	CASSIRTLAPGELFF
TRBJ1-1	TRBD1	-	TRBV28	TGTGCCAGCTACAGTTTCCACAGGGGCTTTATGAACACTGAAGCTTTCTTT	CASYSFHRGFMNTEAFF
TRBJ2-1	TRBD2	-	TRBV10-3	TGTGCCATCAGTGAGTCGCGTAGCGGGGGGGCCGCGAATGAGCAGTTCTTC	CAISESRSGGAANEQFF
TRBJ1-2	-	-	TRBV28	TGTGCCAGCTTGGGAGGGGTCCTCACTAACTATGGCTACACCTTC	CASLGGVLTNYGYTF
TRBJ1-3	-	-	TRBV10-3	TGTGCCATCAGTGAACAGCAGATCTCTGGAAACACCATATATTTT	CAISEQQISGNTIYF
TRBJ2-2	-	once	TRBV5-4	TGTGCCAGCAACAGGGACGCGAACACCGGGGAGCTGTTTTTT	CASNRDANTGELFF
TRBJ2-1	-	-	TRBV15	TGTGCCACCAGCAGAGGGACGGACGGAACAAATGAGCAGTTCTTC	CATSRGTDGTNEQFF
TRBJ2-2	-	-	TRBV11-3	TGTGCCAGCAGCTTAGGAGGCCAAGGCTACACCGGGGAGCTGTTTTTT	CASSLGGQGYTGELFF
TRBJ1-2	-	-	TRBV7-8	TGTGCCAGCAGCTTATGGGGGGATGGCTACACCTTC	CASSLWGDGYTF
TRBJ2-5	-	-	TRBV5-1	TGCGCCAGCAGCACGGGACATTCCCAAGAGACCCAGTACTTC	CASSTGHSQETQYF
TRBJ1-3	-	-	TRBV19	TGTGCCAGTACCAAACATGGAAACACCATATATTTT	CASTKHGNTIYF
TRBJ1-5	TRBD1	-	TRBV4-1	TGCGCCAGCAGCCAGATGGCGATACTAGGGACAGGGGGCAATCAGCCCCAGCATTTT	CASSQMAILGTGGNQPQHF
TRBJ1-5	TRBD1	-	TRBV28	TGTGCCAGCAGTTCTGTAACAGGGGTATTTCAGCCCCAGCATTTT	CASSSVTGVFQPQHF
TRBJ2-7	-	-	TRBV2	TGTGCCAGCAGTGATGGAGCCCCGGACGAGCAGTACTTC	CASSDGAPDEQYF
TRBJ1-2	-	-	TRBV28	TGTGCCAGCAGTTTTCGGGCACAGGGTGGGCCTATTCTAAGGGGCTACACCTTC	CASSFRAQGGPILRGYTF
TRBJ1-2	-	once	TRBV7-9	TGTGCCAGCAGCCTAGGGGCAGTGGCGGGCTACACCTTC	CASSLGAVAGYTF
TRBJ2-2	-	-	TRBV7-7	TGTGCTAGCAGCCCCGGCCTACTAGCCGGCAGAGGGGAGCTGTTTTTT	CASSPGLLAGRGELFF
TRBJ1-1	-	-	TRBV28	TGTGCCAGCAGCCCCGGACAGACCCCGAACACTGAAGCTTTCTTT	CASSPGQTPNTEAFF
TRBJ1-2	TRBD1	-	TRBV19	TGTGCCAGTAGTCGGGGACAGAATTATGGCTACACCTTC	CASSRGQNYGYTF
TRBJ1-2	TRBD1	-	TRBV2	TGTGCCAGCAGCGCCAATCCAGGGGGAAGTAACTATGGCTACACCTTC	CASSANPGGSNYGYTF
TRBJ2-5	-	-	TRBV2	TGTGCCAGCAGTTTTCAAGAGACCCAGTACTTC	CASSFQETQYF
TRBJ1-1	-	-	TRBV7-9	TGTGCCAGCAGCTCGACGGGCCCCCGGCGGGACACTGAAGCTTTCTTT	CASSSTGPRRDTEAFF
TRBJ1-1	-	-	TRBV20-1	TGCAGTGCTCAAGACAGTAATGAAGCTTTCTTT	CSAQDSNEAFF
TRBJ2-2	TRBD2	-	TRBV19	TGTGCCAGTAGTAGAGCTAGCGGGAGCACCGGGGAGCTGTTTTTT	CASSRASGSTGELFF
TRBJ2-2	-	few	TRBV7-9	TGTGCCAGCAGCTTCGTTTTGGCAGCGAACACCGGGGAGCTGTTTTTT	CASSFVLAANTGELFF
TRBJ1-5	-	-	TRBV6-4	TGTGCCAGCAGTGACATGGGGGGACAGCCCCAGCATTTT	CASSDMGGQPQHF
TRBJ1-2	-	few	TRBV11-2	TGTGCCAGCAGCTCCTTCTTAAACTATGGCTACACCTTC	CASSSFLNYGYTF
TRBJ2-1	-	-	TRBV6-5	TGTGCCAGCAGTTATCAGTCTAGGGGGTACAATGAGCAGTTCTTC	CASSYQSRGYNEQFF
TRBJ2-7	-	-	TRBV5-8	TGTGCCAGCAGCCGCCGGACAAACTCCTACGAGCAGTACTTC	CASSRRTNSYEQYF
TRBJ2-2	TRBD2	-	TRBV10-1	TGCGCCAGCAGTTCGGCTAGCGGGGGCTCCGGGGAGCTGTTTTTT	CASSSASGGSGELFF
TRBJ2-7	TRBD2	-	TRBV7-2	TGTGCCAGCAGCCCCCCCGGGGGGAGGAGCGAGCAGTACTTC	CASSPPGGRSEQYF
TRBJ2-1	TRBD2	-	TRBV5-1	TGCGCCAGCAGCCTAGGACTAGCGGGAGGGGATGAGCAGTTCTTC	CASSLGLAGGDEQFF
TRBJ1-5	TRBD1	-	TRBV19	TGTGCCAGTAGTATAGATCGGGACAGCTTATCCAATCAGCCCCAGCATTTT	CASSIDRDSLSNQPQHF
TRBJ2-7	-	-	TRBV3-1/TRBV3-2	TGTGCCAGCAGCCAAGCCCCGGACAGTGGCGAGCAGTACTTC	CASSQAPDSGEQYF
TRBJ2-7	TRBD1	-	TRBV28	TGTGCCAGCAGACCTAGGACAGGGCGATCCTACGAGCAGTACTTC	CASRPRTGRSYEQYF
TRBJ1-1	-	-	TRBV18	TGTGCCAGCTCACCCAGGTCCCTGAACACTGAAGCTTTCTTT	CASSPRSLNTEAFF
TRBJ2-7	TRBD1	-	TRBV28	TGTGCCAGCAGTTTATCTTTGGACAGGTACCACGAGCAGTACTTC	CASSLSLDRYHEQYF
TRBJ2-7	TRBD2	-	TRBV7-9	TGTGCCAGCAGCTTTCTAGCGGGGGGTAAAGAGCAGTACTTC	CASSFLAGGKEQYF
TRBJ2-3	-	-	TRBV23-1	TGCGCCAGTCTATGGACAGTCGCGCAGTATTTT	CASLWTVAQYF
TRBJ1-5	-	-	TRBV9	TGTGCCGATACAGGAGAGGATCAGCCCCAGCATTTT	CADTGEDQPQHF
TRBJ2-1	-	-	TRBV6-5	TGTGCCAGCAGTTACCCCGGTCTGGGCGTCTACAATGAGCAGTTCTTC	CASSYPGLGVYNEQFF
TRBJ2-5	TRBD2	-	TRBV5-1	TGCGCCAGCAGCACCTCTAGCGGTCCCGAGACCCAGTACTTC	CASSTSSGPETQYF